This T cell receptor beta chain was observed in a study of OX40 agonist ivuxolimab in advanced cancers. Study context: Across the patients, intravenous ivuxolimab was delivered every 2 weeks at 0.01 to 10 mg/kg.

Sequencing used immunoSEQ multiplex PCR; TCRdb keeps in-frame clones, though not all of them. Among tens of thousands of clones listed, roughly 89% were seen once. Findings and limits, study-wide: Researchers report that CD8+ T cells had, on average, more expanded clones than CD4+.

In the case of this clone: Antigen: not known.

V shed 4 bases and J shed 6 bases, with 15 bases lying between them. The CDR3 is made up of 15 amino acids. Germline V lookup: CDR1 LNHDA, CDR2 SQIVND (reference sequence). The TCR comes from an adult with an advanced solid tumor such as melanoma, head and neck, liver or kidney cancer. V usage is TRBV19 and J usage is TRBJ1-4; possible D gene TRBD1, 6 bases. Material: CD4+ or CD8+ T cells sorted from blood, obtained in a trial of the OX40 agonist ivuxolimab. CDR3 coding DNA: TGTGCCAGTAGTACCCGACAGGATCTCTATGAAAAACTGTTTTTT. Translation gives CASSTRQDLYEKLFF.